This TCR beta chain was sequenced during a study of beta chain features in type 1 diabetes (dated by TCRdb to 2017 to 2018). In the study overall: No differences in mean age, gender distribution, total cell number or subset yield were found between patients and healthy donors. A total of 107,917,701 sorted cells were examined across all samples, and a strong correlation was observed between cell number per subset and RNA yield. The study compared TCRB repertoires of sorted circulating CD4+ T cell subsets between recently diagnosed type 1 diabetes patients and matched healthy donors. Whereas all 30 or so donors provided naive and central memory subsets, regulatory and stem cell-like memory subsets were isolated from just 8 patients and roughly eight healthy donors. Study-wide findings and limitations: Shorter templates might have been favored by PCR, but patient and control samples were amplified and corrected together, so both groups would have been affected equally by any skew. A moderate but significant shortening of TCRB CDR3 length was observed in type 1 diabetes patients in all four CD4+ subsets. Because the HLA sub-analyses included only small numbers of individuals, any influence of HLA type on TCRB rearrangement was left unresolved. Patients with type 1 diabetes made fewer insertions and deleted more nucleotides at VDJ recombination sites, implying thymic rearrangement abnormalities. Because cDNA was sequenced instead of genomic DNA, activated cells with high expression could be over-represented, although the groups did not differ in activation or CD3 levels. The naive, central memory and regulatory TCRB repertoires appeared to resemble one another more closely among patients than among healthy donors.

As to this clone: Its antigen remains undetermined. Base qualities are not recorded, but no much larger clone differs from it by a single base.

Each donor gave one peripheral blood draw, around 100 mL on average, collected into heparinised tubes. A BD FACSAria II was used to sort naive, central memory, regulatory and stem cell-like memory CD4+ T cells with a panel that included CD45RO, CCR7, CD25, CD127, CD95 and CD27. All sorted populations exceeded 95% purity. PBMCs were isolated immediately by Lymphoprep density gradient centrifugation and stained directly without culture. So that batch effects would be minimized, each experiment stained and sorted samples in pairs, pairing one healthy donor with one patient. The High Capacity cDNA Reverse Transcription Kit was used to reverse transcribe all of the isolated RNA, meaning that expressed TCRB transcripts were what got sequenced. Naive, central memory and regulatory T cell samples underwent deep immunoSEQ sequencing, averaging about 3.5 million total reads per sample. After sorted cells were lysed in RLT buffer, RNA was extracted with DNase-treated RNeasy Micro or Mini kits, with the choice depending on cell number. To prevent cross-contamination, every cell subset was processed on its own, while patient and healthy donor samples were processed together. The immunoSEQ multiplex PCR was used to amplify TCRB sequences from cDNA, generating 87-bp fragments that spanned the CDR3 region. Sequencing of the amplicons was performed on the Illumina HiSeq platform. The original pipeline was this. Synthetic template baselines were used to correct PCR bias computationally, reads within Hamming distance 2 were collapsed together, and singletons that could not be merged were discarded. Reads were aligned to IMGT to assign V, D and J genes, CDR3 length, and insertions or deletions at six rearrangement sites. Within each subset, clonotype counts were normalized to sorted cell number, and only after that were true diversity and Gini coefficients computed with the tcR R package. Repertoire sharing was quantified using the overlap coefficient calculated on TCRB nucleotide sequences. Out-of-frame TCRB sequences from naive cells were analyzed as a proxy for the pre-selection repertoire. TCRdb re-hosts the immuneACCESS table, in-frame sequences only. Its copies lack some clones; in the studies checked, an unresolved V gene accounts for under half of them, and the cause for the rest is not known. V, J and clone size were drawn from that table, and D and trimming were deduced from the DNA. The sample table records more than 300,000 clones; around 12% of these occur just once. The top ten constitute approximately 0.015% of the sample.

V has 2 bases trimmed and J has 4 bases trimmed; junction bases matching no gene number 3. The CDR3 sequence holds 14 residues, the cysteine and phenylalanine included. Only the CDR3 DNA is retained, 42 bases long and in frame from the first base. Taken from the germline V gene, the CDR1 and CDR2 loops are SNHLY and FYNNEI. Sample: naive CD4+ T cells from blood. The label giving this sample's cell subset or site can be read as: true naive CD4+ T cells. Recombination joined TRBV2 with TRBJ1-1; a stretch of 8 junction bases matches TRBD1. The clonotype comes from a man in his late teens or twenties in good health. CDR3 sequence: CASSELQGGTEAFF. The DNA reads as follows: TGTGCCAGCAGTGAATTACAGGGGGGCACTGAAGCTTTCTTT. Outside the CDR3, residues come from the reference TRBV2 and TRBJ1-1 proteins, so the full variable domain is: EPEVTQTPSHQVTQMGQEVILRCVPISNHLYFYWYRQILGQKVEFLVSFYNNEISEKSEIFDDQFSVERPDGSNFTLKIRSTKLEDSAMYFCASSELQGGTEAFFGQGTRLTVV.